These 8 T cell receptor beta chains originate from one sample sequenced in a study of shared T cell receptors in the human thymus. Sequencing used immunoSEQ multiplex PCR; TCRdb keeps in-frame clones, though not all of them. The sample yields 55,000 to 80,000 clones, roughly 96% seen once. Sequencing used thymocytes. Every receptor here comes from a human donor.

The rearrangement uses TRBV4-1 and TRBJ2-2, with a tentative D call TRBD2 (6 bases). Germline CDR1 and CDR2: MGHRA and YSYEKL. The CDR3 is made up of 19 amino acids. The V end was cut by 2 bases, the J end by 0 bases, with 19 bases between. The CDR3 nucleotides read TGCGCCAGCAGCCAATGGGAGGTAGCGGCGCAGACGAACACCGGGGAGCTGTTTTTT. Residues: CASSQWEVAAQTNTGELFF.

The chain is built from TRBV7-7 and TRBJ2-3, with unresolved D. The CDR3 spans 13 residues. The ends were cut back, 3 bases at V and 7 bases at J, with 11 bases in the middle. Germline loops: CDR1 SSHAT, CDR2 FNYEAQ (reference sequence). CDR3 bases: TGTGCCAGCAGCTTTCAGCCCCGCCATACGCAGTATTTT. Protein sequence: CASSFQPRHTQYF.

This sequence joins TRBV11-2 and TRBJ1-2; 11 bases align to TRBD1. The length of the CDR3 is 16 residues. Unmatched junction bases numbered 11, after V lost 5 bases and J lost 6 bases. In germline, CDR1 is SGHAT, CDR2 FQNNGV. The CDR3 nucleotides are TGTGCCAGCAGCCCTCAGCCGGGACAGGGGGTGGATGGCTACACCTTC. The encoded protein is CASSPQPGQGVDGYTF.

This rearrangement joins TRBV4-3 to TRBJ1-2; 7 bases are shared with TRBD1. V lost 0 bases and J lost 2; bases outside the gene matches: 24. The CDR3 totals 22 residues. CDR1 and CDR2 from the germline V gene are LGHNA and YSLEER. The CDR3 loop reads CASSQEGDSRPISRGENYGYTF. For the CDR3, the DNA is TGCGCCAGCAGCCAAGAAGGGGACAGTCGCCCAATTTCCAGGGGAGAAAACTATGGCTACACCTTC.

The CDR3 loop reads CASRLSTACNSPLHF. The CDR3 DNA follows: TGTGCCAGCAGACTATCGACAGCCTGTAATTCACCCCTCCACTTT. The chain has TRBV27 and TRBJ1-6, with D tentatively TRBD1 (5 bases). Trimming removed 6 bases from V and 6 bases from J, with 15 bases in between. The length of the CDR3 is 15 residues. Germline V gene sequence: CDR1 MNHEY, CDR2 SMNVEV (reference sequence).

The rearrangement uses TRBV5-1 and TRBJ2-5; 9 bases fit TRBD2. The CDR3 consists of 14 residues. CDR1 and CDR2 from the germline V gene are SGHRS and YFSETQ. The trim removed 4 bases at V and 2 bases at J, leaving 3 bases unmatched. Here the CDR3 reads CASSASGDQETQYF. The DNA of the CDR3 is TGCGCCAGCAGCGCTAGCGGGGATCAAGAGACCCAGTACTTC.

This clone has more than one count but fewer than ten. The chain carries TRBV6-6 and TRBJ2-5; D unresolved. CDR3 size: 13 residues. Germline V gene data show CDR1 as MNHNY and CDR2 as SVGAGI (reference sequence). The germline V and J ends were trimmed by 3 bases and 4 bases, with 9 bases remaining between them. CDR3 bases: TGTGCCAGCAGTTATTGGGTAGGAGAGACCCAGTACTTC. It specifies CASSYWVGETQYF.

This sequence joins TRBV7-8 and TRBJ2-6; D not resolved. Germline assignment: CDR1 SGHVS and CDR2 FQNEAQ. This CDR3 is built from 18 residues. CDR3: CAAAQWCYPQSRANVLTF. The CDR3 DNA follows: TGTGCAGCAGCTCAGTGGTGTTACCCACAAAGTCGGGCCAACGTCCTGACTTTC.